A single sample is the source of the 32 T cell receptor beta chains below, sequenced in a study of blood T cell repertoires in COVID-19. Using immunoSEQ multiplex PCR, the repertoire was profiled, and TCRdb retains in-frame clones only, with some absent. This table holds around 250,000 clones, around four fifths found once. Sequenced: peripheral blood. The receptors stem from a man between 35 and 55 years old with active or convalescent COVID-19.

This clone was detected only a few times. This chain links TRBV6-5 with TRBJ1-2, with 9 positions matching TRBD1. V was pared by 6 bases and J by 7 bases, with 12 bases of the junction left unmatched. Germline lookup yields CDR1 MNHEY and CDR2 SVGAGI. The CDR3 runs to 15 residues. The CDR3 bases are TGTGCCAGCAGGGGACAGGGCCGTGAGGATGGTGGCTACACCTTC. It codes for CASRGQGREDGGYTF.

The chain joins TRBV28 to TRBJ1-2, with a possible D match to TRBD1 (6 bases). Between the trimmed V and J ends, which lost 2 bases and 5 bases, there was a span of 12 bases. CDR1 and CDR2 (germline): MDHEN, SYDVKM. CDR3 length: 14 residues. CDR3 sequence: CASSLGDKDYGYTF. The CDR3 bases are TGTGCCAGCAGTTTAGGGGACAAGGATTATGGCTACACCTTC.

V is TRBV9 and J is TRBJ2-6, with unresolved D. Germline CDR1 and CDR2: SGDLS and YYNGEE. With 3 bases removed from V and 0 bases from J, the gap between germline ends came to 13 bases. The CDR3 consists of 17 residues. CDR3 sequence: CASSGSPLVSGANVLTF. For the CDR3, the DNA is TGTGCCAGCAGCGGGAGTCCCCTAGTCTCTGGGGCCAACGTCCTGACTTTC.

CDR3 in amino acids: CASSSGLAGEYTGELFF. The DNA for the CDR3 is TGTGCCAGCAGCTCGGGACTAGCGGGAGAGTACACCGGGGAGCTGTTTTTT. The chain recombines TRBV7-2 with TRBJ2-2; the match to TRBD2 covers 14 bases. The CDR3 is made up of 17 amino acids. J lost 3 bases, V lost 4 bases, and 4 bases had no gene match. The germline V gene has CDR1 SGHTA and CDR2 FQGNSA.

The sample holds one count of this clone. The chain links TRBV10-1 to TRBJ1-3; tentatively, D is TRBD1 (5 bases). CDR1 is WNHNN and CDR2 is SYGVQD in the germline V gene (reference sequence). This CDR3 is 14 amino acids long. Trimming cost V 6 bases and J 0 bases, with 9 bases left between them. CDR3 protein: CASRQGFSGNTIYF. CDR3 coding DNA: TGCGCCAGCAGGCAGGGTTTCTCTGGAAACACCATATATTTT.

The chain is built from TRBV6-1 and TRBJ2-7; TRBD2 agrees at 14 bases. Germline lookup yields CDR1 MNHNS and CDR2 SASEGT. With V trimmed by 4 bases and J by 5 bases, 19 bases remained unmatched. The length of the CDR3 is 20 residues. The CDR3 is CASSARLRTSGGKKYNEQYF. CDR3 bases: TGTGCCAGCAGTGCCCGGCTAAGGACTAGCGGGGGGAAGAAGTACAACGAGCAGTACTTC.

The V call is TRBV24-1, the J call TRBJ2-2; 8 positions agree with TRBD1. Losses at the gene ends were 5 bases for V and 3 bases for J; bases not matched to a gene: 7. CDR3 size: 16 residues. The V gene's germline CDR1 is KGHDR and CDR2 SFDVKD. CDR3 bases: TGTGCCACCAGTGCCACCGGGACAGGACACACCGGGGAGCTGTTTTTT. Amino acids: CATSATGTGHTGELFF.

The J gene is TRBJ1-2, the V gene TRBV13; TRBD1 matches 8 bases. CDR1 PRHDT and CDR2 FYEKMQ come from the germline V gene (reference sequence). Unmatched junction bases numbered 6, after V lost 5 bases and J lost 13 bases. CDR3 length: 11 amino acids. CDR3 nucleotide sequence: TGTGCCAGCAGCGTACAGGGGGTTGTCACCTTC. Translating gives CASSVQGVVTF.

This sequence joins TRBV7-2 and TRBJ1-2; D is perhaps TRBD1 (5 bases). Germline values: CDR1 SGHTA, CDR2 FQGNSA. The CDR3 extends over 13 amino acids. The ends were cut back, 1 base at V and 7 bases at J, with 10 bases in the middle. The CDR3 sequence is CASSLERQGGYTF. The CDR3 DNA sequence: TGTGCCAGCAGCTTAGAACGGCAGGGTGGCTACACCTTC.

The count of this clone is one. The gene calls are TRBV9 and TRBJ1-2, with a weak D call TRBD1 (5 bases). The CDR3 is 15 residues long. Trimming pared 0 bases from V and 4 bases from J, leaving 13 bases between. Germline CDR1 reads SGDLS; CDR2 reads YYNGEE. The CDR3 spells CASSVGQGGVYGYTF. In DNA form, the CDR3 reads TGTGCCAGCAGCGTAGGTCAGGGTGGCGTCTATGGCTACACCTTC.

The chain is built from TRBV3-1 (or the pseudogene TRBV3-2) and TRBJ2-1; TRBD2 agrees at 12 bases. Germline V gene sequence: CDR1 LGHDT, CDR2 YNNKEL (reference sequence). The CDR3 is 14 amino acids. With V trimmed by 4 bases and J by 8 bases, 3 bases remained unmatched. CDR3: CASSPTSGSHEQFF. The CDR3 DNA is TGTGCCAGCAGCCCGACTAGCGGGAGTCATGAGCAGTTCTTC.

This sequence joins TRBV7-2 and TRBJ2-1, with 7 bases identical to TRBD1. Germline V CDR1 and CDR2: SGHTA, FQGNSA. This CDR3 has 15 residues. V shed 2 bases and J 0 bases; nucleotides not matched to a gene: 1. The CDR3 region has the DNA TGTGCCAGCAGCTTATCAGGGGGCTCCTACAATGAGCAGTTCTTC. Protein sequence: CASSLSGGSYNEQFF.

The CDR3 spells CATGQGANTGELFF. The CDR3 region has the DNA TGTGCCACGGGACAGGGGGCGAACACCGGGGAGCTGTTTTTT. The rearrangement links TRBV10-3 to TRBJ2-2, with 11 bases matching TRBD1. CDR3 length: 14 amino acids. The V gene's germline CDR1 is ENHRY and CDR2 SYGVKD. After removal of 10 bases from V and 0 bases from J, the junction contained 1 base not matched to a gene.

This CDR3 is CASSPGQGHGYTF. The CDR3 DNA is TGTGCCAGCAGCCCCGGACAGGGGCATGGCTACACCTTC. V and J are TRBV7-2 and TRBJ1-2; 9 bases align to TRBD1. The CDR3 is 13 residues long. Germline V gene lookup returns CDR1 SGHTA and CDR2 FQGNSA. Germline trimming cut 5 bases from V and 6 bases from J; bases unmatched to any gene: 4.

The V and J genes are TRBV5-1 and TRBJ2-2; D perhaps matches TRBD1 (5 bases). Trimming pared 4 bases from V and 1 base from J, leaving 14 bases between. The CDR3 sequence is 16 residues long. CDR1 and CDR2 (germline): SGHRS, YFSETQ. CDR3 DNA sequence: TGCGCCAGCAGCCTTGGCAGTACAGGGAACACCGGGGAGCTGTTTTTT. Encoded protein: CASSLGSTGNTGELFF.

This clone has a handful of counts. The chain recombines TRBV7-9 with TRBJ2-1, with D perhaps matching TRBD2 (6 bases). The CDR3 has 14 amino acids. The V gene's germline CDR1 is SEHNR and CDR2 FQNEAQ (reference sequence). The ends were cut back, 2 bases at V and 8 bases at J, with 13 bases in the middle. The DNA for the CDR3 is TGTGCCAGCAGCTTAAGAAGGGAGGCAGATGAGCAGTTCTTC. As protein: CASSLRREADEQFF.

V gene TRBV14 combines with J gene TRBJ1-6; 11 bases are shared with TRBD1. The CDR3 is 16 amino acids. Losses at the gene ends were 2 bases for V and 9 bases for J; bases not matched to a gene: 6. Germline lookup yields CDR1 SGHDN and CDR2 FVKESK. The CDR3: CASSQTGDRGSSPLHF. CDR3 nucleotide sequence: TGTGCCAGCAGCCAAACAGGGGACAGGGGGAGTTCACCCCTCCACTTT. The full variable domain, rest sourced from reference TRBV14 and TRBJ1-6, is EAGVTQFPSHSVIEKGQTVTLRCDPISGHDNLYWYRRVMGKEIKFLLHFVKESKQDESGMPNNRFLAERTGGTYSTLKVQPAELEDSGVYFCASSQTGDRGSSPLHFGNGTRLTVT.

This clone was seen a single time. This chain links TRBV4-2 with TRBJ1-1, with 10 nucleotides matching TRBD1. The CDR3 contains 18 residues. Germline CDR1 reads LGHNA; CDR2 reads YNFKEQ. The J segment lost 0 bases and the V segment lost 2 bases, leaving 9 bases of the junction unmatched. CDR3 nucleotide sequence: TGTGCCAGCAGCCAAAGGGGGACAGGGGAAAGGATGAACACTGAAGCTTTCTTT. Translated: CASSQRGTGERMNTEAFF.

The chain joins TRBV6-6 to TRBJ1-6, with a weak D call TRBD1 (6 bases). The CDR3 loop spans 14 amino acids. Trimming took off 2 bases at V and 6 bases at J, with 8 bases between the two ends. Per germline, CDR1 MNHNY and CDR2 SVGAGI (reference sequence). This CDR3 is CASSYRDTNSPLHF. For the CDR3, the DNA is TGTGCCAGCAGTTACCGGGACACTAATTCACCCCTCCACTTT.

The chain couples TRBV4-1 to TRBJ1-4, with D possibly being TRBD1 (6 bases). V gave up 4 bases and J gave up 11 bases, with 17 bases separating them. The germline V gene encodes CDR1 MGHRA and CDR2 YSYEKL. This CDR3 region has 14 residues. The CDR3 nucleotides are TGCGCCAGCAGCCCGACAGGCCAAGAATTTAAACTGTTTTTT. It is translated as CASSPTGQEFKLFF.

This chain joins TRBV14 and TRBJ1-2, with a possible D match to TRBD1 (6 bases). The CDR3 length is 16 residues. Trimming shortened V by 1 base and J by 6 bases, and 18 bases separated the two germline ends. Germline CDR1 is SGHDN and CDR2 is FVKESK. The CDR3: CASSQVGTNLLDGYTF. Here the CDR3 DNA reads TGTGCCAGCAGCCAAGTCGGGACAAATCTTTTAGATGGCTACACCTTC.

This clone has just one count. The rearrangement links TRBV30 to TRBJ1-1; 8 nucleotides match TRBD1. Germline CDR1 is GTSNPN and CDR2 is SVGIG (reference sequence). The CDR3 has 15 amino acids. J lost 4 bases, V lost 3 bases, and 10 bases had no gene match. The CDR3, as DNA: TGTGCCTGGAGCCTCGCAGGGGGCATTGGCACTGAAGCTTTCTTT. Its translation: CAWSLAGGIGTEAFF. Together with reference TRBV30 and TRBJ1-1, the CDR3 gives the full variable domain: SQTIHQWPATLVQPVGSPLSLECTVEGTSNPNLYWYRQAAGRGLQLLFYSVGIGQISSEVPQNLSASRPQDRQFILSSKKLLLSDSGFYLCAWSLAGGIGTEAFFGQGTRLTVV.

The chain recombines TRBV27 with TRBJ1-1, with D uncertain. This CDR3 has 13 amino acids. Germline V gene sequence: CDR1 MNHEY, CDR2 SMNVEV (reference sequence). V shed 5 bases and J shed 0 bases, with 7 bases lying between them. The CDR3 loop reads CASSAGMNTEAFF. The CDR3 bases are TGTGCCAGCAGTGCGGGGATGAACACTGAAGCTTTCTTT.

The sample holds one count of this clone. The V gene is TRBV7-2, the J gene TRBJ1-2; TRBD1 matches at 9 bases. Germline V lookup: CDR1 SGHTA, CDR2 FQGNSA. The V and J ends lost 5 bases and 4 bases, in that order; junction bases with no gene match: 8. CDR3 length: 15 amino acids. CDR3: CASSRPGTGIYGYTF. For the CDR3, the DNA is TGTGCCAGCAGCCGTCCCGGGACAGGGATCTATGGCTACACCTTC. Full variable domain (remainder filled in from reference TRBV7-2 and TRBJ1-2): GAGVSQSPSNKVTEKGKDVELRCDPISGHTALYWYRQSLGQGLEFLIYFQGNSAPDKSGLPSDRFSAERTGGSVSTLTIQRTQQEDSAVYLCASSRPGTGIYGYTFGSGTRLTVV.

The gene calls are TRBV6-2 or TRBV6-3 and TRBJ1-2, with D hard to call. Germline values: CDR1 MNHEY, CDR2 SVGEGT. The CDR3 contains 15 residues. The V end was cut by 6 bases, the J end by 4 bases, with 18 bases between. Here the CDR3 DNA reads TGTGCCAGCAGCCCCCGCGGCGGAACCGCCTATGGCTACACCTTC. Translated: CASSPRGGTAYGYTF.

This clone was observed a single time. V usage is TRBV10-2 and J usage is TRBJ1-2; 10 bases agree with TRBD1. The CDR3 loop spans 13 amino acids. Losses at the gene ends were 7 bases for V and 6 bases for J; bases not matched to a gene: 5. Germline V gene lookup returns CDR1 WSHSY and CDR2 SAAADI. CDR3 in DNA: TGCGCCAGCACTTCCGGGACAGGGGATGGCTACACCTTC. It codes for CASTSGTGDGYTF.

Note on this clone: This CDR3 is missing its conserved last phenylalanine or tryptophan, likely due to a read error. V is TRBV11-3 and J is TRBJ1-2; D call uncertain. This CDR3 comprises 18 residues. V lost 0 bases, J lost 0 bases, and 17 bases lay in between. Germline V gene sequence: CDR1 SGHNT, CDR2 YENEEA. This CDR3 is CASSLELGSTAANYGYTL. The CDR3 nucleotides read TGTGCCAGCAGCTTAGAACTGGGGAGTACAGCAGCTAACTATGGCTACACCCTC.

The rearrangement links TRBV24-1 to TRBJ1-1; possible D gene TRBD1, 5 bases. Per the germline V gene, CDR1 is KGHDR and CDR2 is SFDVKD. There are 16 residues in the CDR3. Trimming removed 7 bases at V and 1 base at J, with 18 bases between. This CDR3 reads CATRGEVNHGNTEAFF. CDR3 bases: TGTGCCACCAGGGGGGAGGTGAACCACGGGAACACTGAAGCTTTCTTT.

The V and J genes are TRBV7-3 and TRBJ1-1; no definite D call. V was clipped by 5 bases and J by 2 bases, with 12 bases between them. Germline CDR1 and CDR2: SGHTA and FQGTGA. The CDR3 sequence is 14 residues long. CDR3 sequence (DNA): TGTGCCAGCAGCCCCCGAGGGTTTAACACTGAAGCTTTCTTT. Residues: CASSPRGFNTEAFF.

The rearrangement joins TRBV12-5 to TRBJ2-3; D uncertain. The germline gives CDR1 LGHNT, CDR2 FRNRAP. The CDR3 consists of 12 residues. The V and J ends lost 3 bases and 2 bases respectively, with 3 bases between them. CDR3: CASGLHTDTQYF. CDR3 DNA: TGTGCTAGTGGTTTACACACAGATACGCAGTATTTT.

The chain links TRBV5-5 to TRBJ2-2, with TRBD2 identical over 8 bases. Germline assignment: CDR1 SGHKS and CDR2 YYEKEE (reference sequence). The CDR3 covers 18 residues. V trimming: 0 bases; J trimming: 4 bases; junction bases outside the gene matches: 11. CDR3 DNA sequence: TGTGCCAGCAGCTTGGATTATTGGGCGGGAGGAGGCACCGGGGAGCTGTTTTTT. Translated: CASSLDYWAGGGTGELFF.

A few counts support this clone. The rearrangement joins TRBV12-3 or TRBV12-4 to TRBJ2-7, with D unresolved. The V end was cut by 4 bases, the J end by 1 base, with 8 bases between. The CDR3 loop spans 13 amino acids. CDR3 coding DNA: TGTGCCAGCAGTTACGCTAGATCCTACGAGCAGTACTTC. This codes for CASSYARSYEQYF.